This note documents a single TCR beta chain sequence. The sample comes from a study of spatial heterogeneity in lung cancer. Whole-study context: Sequence detection consistently recorded a greater number of beta-chain than alpha-chain sequences. Mean representation of each unique TCR and UMI combination in the raw reads exceeded 8.5 occurrences.

Time point reported: sample taken at primary tumor resection. Frozen PBMC, nontumor lung or tumor provided whole RNA, which was sequenced unsorted. Single TCR cDNA molecules each had their own unique molecular identifier. MiXCR was run by TCRdb on the 5' RACE reads, yielding one entry per CDR3 protein. The sample has roughly 4,000 distinct CDR3 sequences, around 9.4% seen once. V gave up 1 base and J gave up 2 bases; unmatched junction bases: 9. CDR1 and CDR2 (germline): MNHNS, SASEGT. CDR3 length: 17 amino acids. V and J are TRBV6-1 and TRBJ2-3; 7 nucleotides line up with TRBD1. The source is a female donor with early-stage non-small cell lung cancer. Sequencing used normal lung tissue next to the tumor, obtained at surgery. The CDR3: CASSEGIARGTTDTQYF. CDR3 in DNA: TGTGCCAGCAGTGAAGGAATTGCCAGGGGGACCACAGATACGCAGTATTTT.